Shown below are 23 T cell receptor beta chains from a single sample sequenced in a study of tissue T cells after allogeneic stem cell transplantation (dated by TCRdb to 2021 to 2024). The receptor library was made with the immunoSEQ multiplex PCR assay. Entries here come from immuneACCESS through TCRdb and include only in-frame sequences with V and J called. Some clones fail to appear in such tables; in the studies checked, an unresolved V gene covers under half of the shortfall, and the cause of the remainder is unknown. This sample lists some 48,000 clones; roughly 73% were detected once. Together, the top ten hold less than 0.85% of the sample. The sequencing input was sorted cells pooled from one or two spleens. Source of these receptors: a pool of C57BL/6 mice in good health.

In regard to this clone: Gene names and germline match the mouse. The read ends 1 residue shy of where the CDR3 ends; the end is completed using the germline J gene. V gene TRBV12-1 combines with J gene TRBJ2-7, with 11 positions matching TRBD1. Germline V gene sequence: CDR1 SGHSN, CDR2 HYEKVE. The CDR3 loop spans 16 amino acids. With 4 bases clipped from V and 1 base from J, the junction kept 8 bases outside the gene matches. The covered CDR3 bases are TGTGCCAGCTCCCGGACAGGGGGCGCGCAGTCCTATGAACAGTAC. Translation gives CASSRTGGAQSYEQY. Given in full, the CDR3 is CASSRTGGAQSYEQYF.

On this clone itself: Any gene name here is a mouse gene name. The read falls 1 residue short of the CDR3 end, and the missing part is taken from the germline J gene. The chain couples TRBV20 to TRBJ2-2; no definite D call. V lost 0 bases to trimming and J lost 2 bases, with 7 bases between them. This CDR3 spans 14 amino acids. CDR1 and CDR2 (germline): GFQATS, STVNSAI. The CDR3 loop is CGAREVGNTGQLYF. The covered CDR3 bases are TGTGGTGCTAGGGAGGTAGGGAACACCGGGCAGCTCTAC.

To note about this clone: Mouse names are used for the genes. Sequencing ends 1 residue short of the CDR3 end; the germline J gene provides the rest. The chain recombines TRBV13-1 with TRBJ1-3; 8 bases are a match to TRBD1. The J segment lost 0 bases and the V segment lost 2 bases, leaving 7 bases of the junction unmatched. This CDR3 contains 17 residues. Germline V gene sequence: CDR1 NSHNY, CDR2 SYGAGN. The chain's CDR3 is CASSEDRGPNSGNTLYF. The DNA read from the CDR3 is TGTGCCAGCAGTGAAGACAGGGGTCCGAATTCTGGAAATACGCTCTAT.

Remarks on this clone: These gene names are mouse names. Coverage ceases 1 residue before the CDR3 finishes, and the germline J gene fills in the end. The genes are TRBV19 and TRBJ2-3, with 7 bases aligning to TRBD2. Germline V gene lookup returns CDR1 FNHDT and CDR2 SITEND (reference sequence). The CDR3 runs to 14 residues. Trimming took 2 bases from V and 0 from J; bases not matched to a gene: 0. The covered CDR3 bases are TGTGCCAGCAGTATCTGGGGGAGTGCAGAAACGCTGTAT. This codes for CASSIWGSAETLY. The CDR3 in full is CASSIWGSAETLYF.

On this clone itself: Gene labels here are mouse ones. The read ends 1 residue shy of where the CDR3 ends; the end is completed using the germline J gene. V is TRBV13-1 and J is TRBJ2-4; 7 bases map to TRBD2. CDR3 length: 12 residues. Trimming removed 2 bases from V and 7 bases from J; junction bases left unmatched: 1. From germline, CDR1 is NSHNY and CDR2 SYGAGN. The covered CDR3 bases are TGTGCCAGCAGTGAACTGGGGTACACCTTGTAC. This codes for CASSELGYTLY. The CDR3 reads in full as CASSELGYTLYF.

The sample holds a few counts of this clone. Genes and germline are mouse. The read gets to within 1 residue of the CDR3 end, and the germline J gene fills in the rest. V and J are TRBV2 and TRBJ2-7; 10 nucleotides agree with TRBD2. Losses at the gene ends were 0 bases for V and 2 bases for J; bases not matched to a gene: 1. CDR1 LGHNA and CDR2 YSYQKL come from the germline V gene. This CDR3 contains 15 residues. The CDR3 spells CASSQDDWGAYEQYF. The CDR3 bases that were read are TGTGCCAGCAGCCAAGACGACTGGGGGGCCTATGAACAGTAC.

About this clone: Each gene name is a mouse one. The CDR3 end lies 1 residue beyond the end of the read and is filled in from the germline J gene. The chain links TRBV13-2 to TRBJ2-5, with unresolved D. The V gene lost 2 bases and the J gene lost 4 bases, with 5 bases spanning the gap. The germline V gene encodes CDR1 NNHNN and CDR2 SYGAGS (reference sequence). This CDR3 contains 12 residues. CDR3 DNA (partial): TGTGCCAGCGGTGAACAAAAAGACACCCAGTAC. It yields the protein CASGEQKDTQY. The whole CDR3 sequence is CASGEQKDTQYF.

Worth noting for this clone: The gene names here belong to mouse. With the read ending 1 residue before the CDR3 end, the germline J gene is used to fill in that end. The V and J genes are TRBV14 and TRBJ2-1; D not certain. The CDR3 runs to 12 residues. The germline gives CDR1 SGHDT, CDR2 FRDEAV. Trimming left V 7 bases short and J 3 bases short, with 8 bases between. CDR3 region: CASRQRYAEQFF. CDR3 DNA, as far as it was read: TGTGCCAGCCGCCAGCGCTATGCTGAGCAGTTC.

This clone was seen only a few times. The germline and genes are mouse ones. The CDR3 DNA, read in part, is TGTGCCTGGAGGGGGTATGAACAGTAC. Translated, it gives CAWRGYEQY. The full CDR3 sequence reads CAWRGYEQYF. The chain uses TRBV31 and TRBJ2-7, with unresolved D. The read gets to within 1 residue of the CDR3 end, and the germline J gene fills in the rest. V shed 3 bases and J shed 4 bases, with 4 bases lying between them. Germline values: CDR1 GKSSPN, CDR2 SITVG. The CDR3 sequence is 10 residues long. The variable domain in full, with the rest retrieved from reference TRBV31 and TRBJ2-7, is AQTIHQWPVAEIKAVGSPLSLGCTIKGKSSPNLYWYWQATGGTLQQLFYSITVGQVESVVQLNLSASRPKDDQFILSTEKLLLSHSGFYLCAWRGYEQYFGPGTRLTVL.

Concerning this clone itself: The gene names here belong to mouse. The CDR3 is cut off 1 residue early in the read; its end comes from the germline J gene. The gene calls are TRBV15 and TRBJ2-3; 10 bases are shared with TRBD1. CDR1 is SGHND, CDR2 FRSKSL, per germline. Trimming at V came to 5 bases and at J to 4 bases, leaving 3 bases not matched to a gene. CDR3 length equals 14 residues. CDR3 bases read: TGTGCCAGCAGTCCGGGACAGGGGACAGAAACGCTGTAT. Translating it yields CASSPGQGTETLY. The CDR3 as a whole reads CASSPGQGTETLYF. The full variable domain, in which reference TRBV15 and TRBJ2-3 provide the parts outside the CDR3, is DAGVTQTPRHEVAEKGQTIILKCEPVSGHNDLFWYRQTKIQGLELLSYFRSKSLMEDGGAFKDRFKAEMLNSSFSTLKIQPTEPKDSAVYLCASSPGQGTETLYFGSGTRLTVL.

This clone was seen more than once but under ten times. Any gene name here is a mouse gene name. The CDR3 goes on 1 residue after the read ends, and that part is filled in from the germline J gene. Additional DNA sequences in this sample encode the identical CDR3. This rearrangement joins TRBV13-1 to TRBJ2-5, with TRBD1 as a possible D gene (5 bases). Germline loops: CDR1 NSHNY, CDR2 SYGAGN. The V end was cut by 0 bases, the J end by 6 bases, with 5 bases between. The CDR3 contains 12 residues. The sequenced part of the CDR3 DNA is TGTGCCAGCAGTGATGCAGGGGACACCCAGTAC. Amino acid sequence: CASSDAGDTQY. The entire CDR3 is CASSDAGDTQYF.

Worth noting for this clone: The genes are named according to mouse. The read ends 1 residue early relative to the CDR3; the germline J gene fills the gap. Other DNA sequences in the same sample also yield this CDR3. The rearrangement uses TRBV4 and TRBJ2-7, with TRBD1 matching 11 bases. After removal of 6 bases from V and 3 bases from J, the junction contained 4 bases not matched to a gene. This CDR3 comprises 14 residues. Germline V gives CDR1 LGHDT, CDR2 YNNKQL (reference sequence). The DNA read from the CDR3 is TGTGCCAGCAGTTCCGGGACAGGGGGCTATGAACAGTAC. This translates into CASSSGTGGYEQY. The CDR3 as a whole reads CASSSGTGGYEQYF.

Of note for this clone: Mouse names are used for the genes. The read ends 1 residue early relative to the CDR3; the germline J gene fills the gap. The chain recombines TRBV13-1 with TRBJ2-1; TRBD2 matches at 13 bases. Germline lookup yields CDR1 NSHNY and CDR2 SYGAGN. This CDR3 comprises 15 residues. J gave up 6 bases and V 3 bases, and 3 bases lay outside the gene matches. CDR3 amino acids: CASSGTGGAIAEQFF. The sequenced CDR3 bases are TGTGCCAGCAGTGGGACTGGGGGGGCGATTGCTGAGCAGTTC.

This clone was observed a few times. The listed genes are named as in mouse. The read ends 1 residue early relative to the CDR3; the germline J gene fills the gap. This chain connects TRBV29 to TRBJ1-4; D unresolved. Trimming cost V 0 bases and J 7 bases, with 6 bases left between them. Germline V gene data show CDR1 as MSHET and CDR2 as SYDVDS. This CDR3 has 13 residues. Partial CDR3 DNA: TGTGCTAGCAGTTTATCGAACCGCGAAAGATTATTT. It codes for CASSLSNRERLF. The entire CDR3 sequence reads CASSLSNRERLFF.

A word on this clone: Gene names are mouse gene names. The read ends 1 residue early relative to the CDR3; the germline J gene fills the gap. V and J are TRBV13-2 and TRBJ2-1; 12 nucleotides match TRBD1. The ends lost 1 base at V and 6 bases at J; junction bases unmatched: 5. Germline V gene sequence: CDR1 NNHNN, CDR2 SYGAGS (reference sequence). This CDR3 is built from 16 residues. The CDR3 is CASGDLRDRGLAEQFF. CDR3 DNA (partial): TGTGCCAGCGGTGATCTCCGGGACAGGGGGCTTGCTGAGCAGTTC.

Turning to this clone: Genes and germline come from the mouse. The read finishes 1 residue shy of the CDR3 end, and the germline J gene is used to complete it. The V call is TRBV31, the J call TRBJ1-5; D gene ambiguous. The germline gives CDR1 GKSSPN, CDR2 SITVG. Trimming took 1 base from V and 0 from J, leaving 4 bases between them. The CDR3 has 13 residues. Incomplete CDR3 DNA: TGTGCCTGGAGTCCCAGTAACAACCAGGCTCCGCTT. Translating it yields CAWSPSNNQAPL. The whole CDR3 reads CAWSPSNNQAPLF. Complete variable domain (other parts from reference TRBV31 and TRBJ1-5): AQTIHQWPVAEIKAVGSPLSLGCTIKGKSSPNLYWYWQATGGTLQQLFYSITVGQVESVVQLNLSASRPKDDQFILSTEKLLLSHSGFYLCAWSPSNNQAPLFGEGTRLSVL.

This clone was seen more than once but under ten times. Here the gene names and germline are mouse. The read terminates 1 residue ahead of where the CDR3 ends, so the germline J gene completes it. This chain connects TRBV26 to TRBJ1-4, with 9 bases fitting TRBD1. Trimming took 3 bases from V and 3 from J; bases not matched to a gene: 5. The CDR3 totals 16 residues. Germline V gene data show CDR1 as KGHPV and CDR2 as FQNQEV (reference sequence). CDR3 residues: CASSLTGGRPNERLFF. CDR3 DNA (partial): TGTGCCAGCAGTCTCACAGGGGGCCGGCCCAACGAAAGATTATTT.

A word on this clone: Gene names are mouse gene names. From the germline J gene comes the end of the CDR3, since the read stops 1 residue before it. This chain joins TRBV29 and TRBJ2-7; no clear D gene. The CDR3 extends over 11 amino acids. Germline V gives CDR1 MSHET, CDR2 SYDVDS. The V and J ends lost 0 bases and 4 bases respectively, with 1 base between them. CDR3 DNA (partial): TGTGCTAGCAGTTTATCATATGAACAGTAC. Protein: CASSLSYEQY. The CDR3 as a whole reads CASSLSYEQYF.

Comments on this clone: The genes and germline here are from mouse. The CDR3 end is not reached by the read, which stops 1 residue before it; the germline J gene fills it in. This sequence joins TRBV21 and TRBJ2-4; D gene ambiguous. TRBV21 is annotated as an ORF whose role is uncertain. This CDR3 contains 12 residues. Between the trimmed V and J ends, which lost 2 bases and 8 bases, there was a span of 8 bases. Partial CDR3 DNA: TGTGCTAGCAGTCAACGGGGAGCCACCTTGTAC. Its protein is CASSQRGATLY. The whole CDR3 reads CASSQRGATLYF.

To note about this clone: Mouse names are used for the genes. The CDR3: CASSDRRQGNERLFF. The sequenced CDR3 bases are TGTGCCAGCAGTGATCGGAGGCAGGGCAACGAAAGATTATTT. The chain uses TRBV13-1 and TRBJ1-4; D is possibly TRBD1 (5 bases). Coverage ceases 1 residue before the CDR3 finishes, and the germline J gene fills in the end. Trimming removed 1 base at V and 4 bases at J, with 11 bases between. Germline V CDR1 and CDR2: NSHNY, SYGAGN. The CDR3 runs to 15 residues.

As for this clone: The genes are named according to mouse. Sequencing ends 1 residue short of the CDR3 end; the germline J gene provides the rest. The chain uses TRBV16 and TRBJ2-4; 8 bases agree with TRBD2. The V gene end was trimmed by 2 bases and the J gene end by 2 bases; junction bases not matched to a gene: 3. The CDR3 is 15 amino acids. Germline assignment: CDR1 SGHSA and CDR2 FRNQAP. CDR3 DNA (partial): TGTGCAAGCAGCTTACGAGGGGGGGCTCAAAACACCTTGTAC. Translated: CASSLRGGAQNTLY. The CDR3 in full is CASSLRGGAQNTLYF.

With regard to this clone: All gene names here are mouse names. The CDR3 extends 1 residue past the end of the read, so its final part is completed from the germline J gene. This chain uses TRBV16 with TRBJ2-7; 7 nucleotides agree with TRBD1. The germline V gene has CDR1 SGHSA and CDR2 FRNQAP. J gave up 7 bases and V 0 bases, and 0 bases lay outside the gene matches. CDR3 length equals 12 residues. Partial CDR3 DNA: TGTGCAAGCAGCTTAGACAGGGGGGAACAGTAC. The encoded protein is CASSLDRGEQY. The complete CDR3 sequence is CASSLDRGEQYF. Full variable domain (missing parts from reference TRBV16 and TRBJ2-7): NAGVIQTPRHKVTGKGQEATLWCEPISGHSAVFWYRQTIVQGLEFLTYFRNQAPIDDSGMPKERFSAQMPNQSHSTLKIQSTQPQDSAVYLCASSLDRGEQYFGPGTRLTVL.

This clone was seen only a few times. The genes and germline here are from mouse. The read halts 1 residue ahead of the CDR3 end, with the missing end drawn from the germline J gene. This chain connects TRBV13-2 to TRBJ2-7; 8 positions agree with TRBD2. The CDR3 is 14 residues long. Germline lookup yields CDR1 NNHNN and CDR2 SYGAGS (reference sequence). V lost 1 base to trimming and J lost 4 bases; unmatched junction nucleotides: 4. CDR3 residues: CASGDPGTGYEQYF. Incomplete CDR3 DNA: TGTGCCAGCGGTGATCCCGGGACTGGTTATGAACAGTAC.